What follows describes a single T cell receptor (beta chain). This sample stems from a study of blood T cell repertoires in COVID-19. Original data processing: How many nucleated cells were present was estimated from reference gene primer amplification. Sequenced by immunoSEQ multiplex PCR; TCRdb stores in-frame clones only, minus some. V, J and clone size are taken as reported in that table, and D and trimming were inferred from the DNA itself. The sample records about 230,000 clones, over 80% being singletons. CDR3 length: 14 residues. Between the trimmed V and J ends, which lost 0 bases and 5 bases, there was a span of 12 bases. Per the germline V gene, CDR1 is SGHRS and CDR2 is YFSETQ.

V usage is TRBV5-1 and J usage is TRBJ2-7, with D perhaps TRBD2 (5 bases). The TCR was taken from a woman between 65 and 79 years old with active or convalescent COVID-19. Sequencing was performed on peripheral blood. CDR3 DNA: TGCGCCAGCAGCTTGGGTCCTAGCAGCGACGAGCAGTACTTC. It codes for CASSLGPSSDEQYF.